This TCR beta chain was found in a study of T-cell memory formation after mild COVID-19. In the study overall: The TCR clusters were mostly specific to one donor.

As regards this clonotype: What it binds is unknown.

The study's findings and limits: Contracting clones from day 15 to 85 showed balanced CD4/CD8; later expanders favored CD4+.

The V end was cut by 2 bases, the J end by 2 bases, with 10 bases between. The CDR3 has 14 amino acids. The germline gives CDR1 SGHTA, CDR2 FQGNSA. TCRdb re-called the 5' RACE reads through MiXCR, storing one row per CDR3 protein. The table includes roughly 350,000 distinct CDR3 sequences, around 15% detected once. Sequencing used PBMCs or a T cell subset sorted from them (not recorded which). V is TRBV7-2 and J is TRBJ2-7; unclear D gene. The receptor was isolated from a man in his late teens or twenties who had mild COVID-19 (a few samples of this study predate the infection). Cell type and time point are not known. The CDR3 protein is CASSLYPETYEQYF. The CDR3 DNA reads TGTGCCAGCAGCTTATACCCAGAAACCTACGAGCAGTACTTC.